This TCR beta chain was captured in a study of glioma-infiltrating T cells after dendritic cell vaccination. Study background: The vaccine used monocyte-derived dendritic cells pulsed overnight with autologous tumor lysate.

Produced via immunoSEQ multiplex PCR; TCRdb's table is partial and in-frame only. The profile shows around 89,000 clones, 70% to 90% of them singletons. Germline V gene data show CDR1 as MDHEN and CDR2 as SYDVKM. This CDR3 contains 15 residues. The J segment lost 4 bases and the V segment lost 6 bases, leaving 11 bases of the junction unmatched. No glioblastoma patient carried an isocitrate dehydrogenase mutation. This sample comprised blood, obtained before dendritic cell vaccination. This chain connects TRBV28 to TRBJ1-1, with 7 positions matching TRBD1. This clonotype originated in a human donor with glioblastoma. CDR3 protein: CASRVVGAGGTEAFF. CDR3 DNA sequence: TGTGCCAGCAGGGTGGTTGGGGCAGGGGGCACTGAAGCTTTCTTT.